These 5 T cell receptor beta chains were all obtained from the same sample, sequenced in a study of CD4 and CD8 cells across lung adenocarcinoma regions. TCRdb independently ran MiXCR on the PCR reads; one entry per CDR3 protein. The data contain tens of thousands of distinct CDR3 sequences, about 54% of them singletons. Specimen: CD8+ T cells from the center of a lung tumor. These receptor sequences come from a female donor with lung adenocarcinoma. The CD4 and CD8 labels of this study may be unreliable.

This chain uses TRBV10-3 with TRBJ2-5, with D perhaps assigned TRBD1 or TRBD2 (6 bases each). V was clipped by 10 bases and J by 8 bases, with 26 bases between them. Germline loops: CDR1 ENHRY, CDR2 SYGVKD. This CDR3 comprises 15 residues. CDR3: CATGEGGGTTDTQYF. DNA of the CDR3: TGTGCCACGGGTGAGGGGGGCGGGACCACAGATACCCAGTACTTC.

The chain carries TRBV20-1 and TRBJ1-3; D unclear. The CDR3 is 13 residues long. Trimming stripped 5 bases from V and 0 bases from J, with 8 bases between. Germline CDR1 and CDR2: DFQATT and SNEGSKA (reference sequence). Here the CDR3 DNA reads TGCAGTGCTCCAGGAGACTCTGGAAACACCATATATTTT. Protein sequence: CSAPGDSGNTIYF.

The chain has TRBV6-5 and TRBJ2-3; no definite D call. V dropped 0 bases and J dropped 1 base, with 8 bases sitting between them. This CDR3 has 15 amino acids. CDR1 is MNHEY, CDR2 SVGAGI, per germline. CDR3 residues: CASSYSRLGTDTQYF. The CDR3 DNA is TGTGCCAGCAGTTACTCGAGGCTTGGCACAGATACGCAGTATTTT.

V usage is TRBV4-1 and J usage is TRBJ2-2; D possibly corresponds to TRBD2 (5 bases). Germline CDR1 and CDR2: MGHRA and YSYEKL. The ends were cut back, 8 bases at V and 4 bases at J, with 17 bases in the middle. CDR3 length equals 15 residues. The CDR3 nucleotides are TGCGCCAGCCGGGCCCTAGTAGGAGGCACCGGGGAGCTGTTTTTT. Translated: CASRALVGGTGELFF.

This chain uses TRBV6-1 with TRBJ1-6, with 7 positions matching TRBD1. The CDR3 length is 14 residues. The ends lost 7 bases at V and 7 bases at J; junction bases unmatched: 7. CDR1 is MNHNS, CDR2 SASEGT, per germline. The CDR3 nucleotides read TGTGCCAGCAAACGACAGGGATCCAATTCACCCCTCCACTTT. Its translation is CASKRQGSNSPLHF.